This T cell receptor (beta chain) originates from a study of radiation and T cells in renal cell carcinoma. Measured with immunoSEQ multiplex PCR; TCRdb has only the in-frame clones, and not every one. The table records 24,000 or so clones, roughly 53% of them present only once. Treatment given: treatment-naive control, cytoreductive nephrectomy. Germline V gene sequence: CDR1 MNHEY, CDR2 SMNVEV (reference sequence). There are 15 residues in the CDR3. V was clipped by 4 bases and J by 4 bases; unmatched bases: 10. Sequences were derived from tumor tissue, sampled from a patient whose treatment was nephrectomy without radiotherapy. V and J are TRBV27 and TRBJ2-7; 7 bases line up with TRBD2. The source is a human donor with renal cell carcinoma. Here the CDR3 reads CASSSTRMGGYEQYF. The CDR3 DNA sequence: TGTGCCAGCAGTTCGACCCGAATGGGGGGGTACGAGCAGTACTTC.